This T cell receptor beta chain comes out of a study of T cells after posttransplantation cyclophosphamide. Germline CDR1 reads SNHLY; CDR2 reads FYNNEI. The CDR3 is 14 residues long. The junction had 0 bases not matched to a gene; V was cut back by 4 bases and J by 1 base. Study-level findings and limits: Tissue-infiltrating T cells from skin or gut overlapped little with blood T cells. After PTCy, TRB diversity resembled that of CNI/methotrexate controls. Donor CD8+ memory clones often dominated recipient blood repertoires at later times.

On this clone: Its target is unknown.

Produced via immunoSEQ multiplex PCR; TCRdb's table is partial and in-frame only. Here the sample spans 20,000 to 25,000 clones, under 85% being singletons. This related bone marrow graft donor gave peripheral blood on the day of marrow donation. The chain carries TRBV2 and TRBJ2-7, with TRBD1 matching over 11 bases. Sequences were obtained from memory CD4+ T cells sorted from PBMCs. This clonotype originated in a woman aged 55-70 years in good health, CMV-negative, and a related stem cell transplant donor. In DNA form, the CDR3 reads TGTGCCAGCAGTGGGGACAGGGGGTCCTACGAGCAGTACTTC. Protein product: CASSGDRGSYEQYF.